This record looks at one TCR beta chain sequence and its context. The method was immunoSEQ multiplex PCR; TCRdb's version includes in-frame clones alone and lacks a portion of them. Of under 95,000 clones listed, 91% are singletons. The entry originates in a study of T cell changes during pregnancy in multiple sclerosis. The trim removed 3 bases at V and 3 bases at J, leaving 11 bases unmatched. Germline CDR1 reads SGHVS; CDR2 reads FNYEAQ. The CDR3 has 17 residues. The rearrangement links TRBV7-6 to TRBJ1-3, with 7 nucleotides matching TRBD1. The sequencing here drew on peripheral blood, taken after pregnancy. This sequence originates from a female donor in good health, enrolled as a control in a pregnancy study. This CDR3 is CASSFQNRGLGGNTIYF. For the CDR3, the DNA is TGTGCCAGCAGCTTCCAAAACAGGGGATTAGGTGGAAACACCATATATTTT. Complete variable domain (other parts from reference TRBV7-6 and TRBJ1-3): GAGVSQSPRYKVTKRGQDVALRCDPISGHVSLYWYRQALGQGPEFLTYFNYEAQQDKSGLPNDRFSAERPEGSISTLTIQRTEQRDSAMYRCASSFQNRGLGGNTIYFGEGSWLTVV.